What follows are 25 T cell receptor beta chains derived from one specimen sequenced in a study of OX40 agonist ivuxolimab in advanced cancers. Receptor amplification or capture employed the immunoSEQ multiplex PCR assay. TCRdb's version of the immuneACCESS table is confined to in-frame rearrangements and falls short of the full clone set. An unresolved V gene accounts for under half of the shortfall where checked; the remainder is of unknown origin. The sample has 75,000 to 100,000 clones on record, about 86% of them singletons. Approximately 2% of the sample belongs to the ten largest clones. This specimen was CD4+ or CD8+ T cells sorted from blood, taken in a trial of the OX40 agonist ivuxolimab. Receptors were obtained from an adult with an advanced solid tumor such as melanoma, head and neck, liver or kidney cancer.

The V gene is TRBV14, the J gene TRBJ2-2; no reliable D call. The germline CDR1 and CDR2 sequences are SGHDN and FVKESK. The CDR3 totals 15 residues. Trimming shortened V by 6 bases and J by 5 bases, and 16 bases separated the two germline ends. CDR3 sequence (DNA): TGTGCCAGCAGTCCGTGGGCTACGCCTACCGGGGAGCTGTTTTTT. This codes for CASSPWATPTGELFF.

The chain uses TRBV7-2 and TRBJ1-1, with D perhaps matching TRBD1 (5 bases). CDR3 length: 14 residues. Per the germline V gene, CDR1 is SGHTA and CDR2 is FQGNSA. V was pared by 4 bases and J by 5 bases, with 14 bases between. The CDR3 DNA is TGTGCCAGCAGCTCTCAGGGAAGGCGGACTGAAGCTTTCTTT. Its translation: CASSSQGRRTEAFF.

V gene TRBV6-5 combines with J gene TRBJ2-1, with TRBD1 matching over 10 bases. In germline, CDR1 is MNHEY, CDR2 SVGAGI. This CDR3 has 15 amino acids. Trimming took 5 bases from V and 4 from J; bases not matched to a gene: 5. The CDR3 here is CASSPRQGAYNEQFF. The CDR3 region has the DNA TGTGCCAGCAGTCCCCGACAGGGGGCTTACAATGAGCAGTTCTTC.

The chain has TRBV7-8 and TRBJ2-1, with D possibly being TRBD1 or TRBD2 (5 bases each). Germline CDR1 reads SGHVS; CDR2 reads FQNEAQ. The CDR3 consists of 17 residues. The V end was cut by 1 base, the J end by 2 bases, with 15 bases between. CDR3 nucleotide sequence: TGTGCCAGCAGCTTAGGGGATGGGGACGGGGCCTACAATGAGCAGTTCTTC. It codes for CASSLGDGDGAYNEQFF.

The chain links TRBV18 to TRBJ2-1; 15 nucleotides line up with TRBD2. Germline V gene lookup returns CDR1 KGHSH and CDR2 LQKENI. The ends lost 5 bases at V and 6 bases at J; junction bases unmatched: 5. This CDR3 comprises 16 residues. The CDR3 loop reads CASSFPGLAGGNEQFF. CDR3 nucleotide sequence: TGTGCCAGCTCATTCCCGGGACTAGCGGGAGGCAATGAGCAGTTCTTC.

The chain employs TRBV30 and TRBJ2-7; 11 bases fit TRBD2. The V and J ends lost 2 bases and 2 bases, in that order; junction bases with no gene match: 8. The CDR3 is 16 residues long. Germline V CDR1 and CDR2: GTSNPN, SVGIG (reference sequence). The CDR3 nucleotides are TGTGCCTGGAGTAGACCGGGACTAGCGGTTCCCTACGAGCAGTACTTC. Its translation: CAWSRPGLAVPYEQYF.

V and J are TRBV7-2 and TRBJ2-3; 8 bases align to TRBD2. The germline V gene encodes CDR1 SGHTA and CDR2 FQGNSA. The V and J ends lost 4 bases and 1 base, in that order; junction bases with no gene match: 4. The CDR3 loop spans 15 amino acids. Written as DNA, the CDR3 is TGTGCCAGCAGCTCCCTAGCGGGCCGCACAGATACGCAGTATTTT. Protein sequence: CASSSLAGRTDTQYF.

This chain uses TRBV5-1 with TRBJ2-4, with D hard to call. The length of the CDR3 is 12 residues. Germline V lookup: CDR1 SGHRS, CDR2 YFSETQ. Trimming took 3 bases from V and 6 from J, leaving 7 bases between them. The CDR3 region has the DNA TGCGCCAGCAGCTCCCTCCTAAACATTCAGTACTTC. This encodes CASSSLLNIQYF.

The chain recombines TRBV14 with TRBJ1-2; D may be TRBD1 (6 bases). V lost 11 bases to trimming and J lost 7 bases, with 14 bases between them. This CDR3 is 11 amino acids long. The germline gives CDR1 SGHDN, CDR2 FVKESK. CDR3 DNA: TGTGCCCGCCTGGGGGCGCCTGGCTACACCTTC. As protein: CARLGAPGYTF.

The chain is built from TRBV11-2 and TRBJ2-2, with TRBD2 matching 10 bases. The CDR3 sequence is 16 residues long. Per germline, CDR1 SGHAT and CDR2 FQNNGV. The junction had 5 bases not matched to a gene; V was cut back by 3 bases and J by 4 bases. The CDR3 sequence: CASSLASGGPTGELFF. Written as DNA, the CDR3 is TGTGCCAGCAGCTTGGCTAGCGGGGGACCCACCGGGGAGCTGTTTTTT.

CDR3 coding DNA: TGTGCCAGCATTCGGCCGGGGCAGGCCCTCCACTTT. It is translated as CASIRPGQALHF. V is TRBV28 and J is TRBJ1-6, with D possibly being TRBD1 (5 bases). Germline values: CDR1 MDHEN, CDR2 SYDVKM. Trimming pared 7 bases from V and 14 bases from J, leaving 15 bases between. The CDR3 has 12 residues.

CDR3 region: CASSPTLQGRSPLHF. In nucleotides, the CDR3 is TGTGCCAGCAGCCCTACCCTACAGGGCAGATCACCCCTCCACTTT. The rearrangement uses TRBV28 and TRBJ1-6; weak D call: TRBD1 (6 bases). V gave up 6 bases and J gave up 10 bases, with 19 bases separating them. Germline CDR1 and CDR2: MDHEN and SYDVKM. This CDR3 has 15 residues.

The chain has TRBV28 and TRBJ2-5; 12 bases are shared with TRBD2. The germline gives CDR1 MDHEN, CDR2 SYDVKM. This CDR3 is built from 15 residues. Trimming took 6 bases from V and 4 from J; bases not matched to a gene: 6. The chain's CDR3 is CASSILAGGGETQYF. CDR3 nucleotides: TGTGCCAGCAGCATACTAGCGGGGGGCGGAGAGACCCAGTACTTC.

The table lists this clone with a few counts. The rearrangement joins TRBV28 to TRBJ2-1, with D hard to call. The germline gives CDR1 MDHEN, CDR2 SYDVKM. Trimming took 6 bases from V and 8 from J, leaving 11 bases between them. The CDR3 consists of 12 residues. This chain's CDR3 is CASSGRVYEQFF. CDR3 nucleotide sequence: TGTGCCAGCAGCGGAAGGGTGTATGAGCAGTTCTTC. The full variable domain, in which reference TRBV28 and TRBJ2-1 provide the parts outside the CDR3, is DVKVTQSSRYLVKRTGEKVFLECVQDMDHENMFWYRQDPGLGLRLIYFSYDVKMKEKGDIPEGYSVSREKKERFSLILESASTNQTSMYLCASSGRVYEQFFGPGTRLTVL.

For the CDR3, the DNA is TGTGCCAGCAGCCAAGATCTTAGAGGACAGTCCTACACCTTC. Its protein is CASSQDLRGQSYTF. The gene calls are TRBV4-2 and TRBJ1-2, with D possibly matching TRBD1 (6 bases). Germline assignment: CDR1 LGHNA and CDR2 YNFKEQ. This CDR3 spans 14 amino acids. The germline V and J ends were trimmed by 0 bases and 10 bases, with 15 bases remaining between them.

V and J are TRBV15 and TRBJ1-1; D perhaps matches TRBD1 (5 bases). This CDR3 spans 13 amino acids. Germline-derived CDR1 and CDR2 are LNHNV and YYDKDF (reference sequence). V was trimmed by 1 base and J by 11 bases, leaving 14 bases between them. CDR3 protein: CATSRGGEGEAFF. CDR3 in DNA: TGTGCCACCAGCAGAGGGGGGGAGGGCGAGGCTTTCTTT.

The rearrangement joins TRBV7-2 to TRBJ2-2; 12 bases align to TRBD2. V lost 5 bases to trimming and J lost 6 bases; unmatched junction nucleotides: 7. The length of the CDR3 is 16 residues. From germline, CDR1 is SGHTA and CDR2 FQGNSA. The CDR3 loop reads CASSPRLAGVSGELFF. The CDR3 nucleotides read TGTGCCAGCAGCCCGAGACTAGCGGGGGTGTCCGGGGAGCTGTTTTTT.

The chain is built from TRBV10-1 and TRBJ2-7; D may match TRBD1 or TRBD2 (5 bases each). In germline, CDR1 is WNHNN, CDR2 SYGVQD (reference sequence). CDR3 length equals 15 residues. V was cut by 2 bases and J by 0 bases, with 11 bases left in between. In DNA, the CDR3 is TGCGCCAGCAGTGAGGTCTGGGGACCCTCCTACGAGCAGTACTTC. Protein: CASSEVWGPSYEQYF.

The chain couples TRBV27 to TRBJ2-1; 10 bases agree with TRBD2. The CDR3 spans 18 residues. Germline V gene lookup returns CDR1 MNHEY and CDR2 SMNVEV (reference sequence). Losses at the gene ends were 1 base for V and 3 bases for J; bases not matched to a gene: 9. CDR3 coding DNA: TGTGCCAGCAGTTTATTGACTAGCGGGCAACCGCTCTACAATGAGCAGTTCTTC. The encoded protein is CASSLLTSGQPLYNEQFF.

The chain carries TRBV4-2 and TRBJ2-3, with 8 bases aligning to TRBD1. The length of the CDR3 is 17 residues. Losses at the gene ends were 4 bases for V and 5 bases for J; bases not matched to a gene: 14. Germline V gives CDR1 LGHNA, CDR2 YNFKEQ. In nucleotides, the CDR3 is TGTGCCAGCAGCCTTAGGGACAGGCGGACTTGGGGAGATACGCAGTATTTT. It yields the protein CASSLRDRRTWGDTQYF.

The J gene is TRBJ2-3, the V gene TRBV5-6; the D is unclear. The ends were cut back, 0 bases at V and 0 bases at J, with 8 bases in the middle. The CDR3 length is 15 residues. Germline V lookup: CDR1 SGHDT, CDR2 YYEEEE. The CDR3 bases are TGTGCCAGCAGCTTGGTAACACTAAGCACAGATACGCAGTATTTT. This encodes CASSLVTLSTDTQYF.

The V gene is TRBV15, the J gene TRBJ2-2, with 9 bases aligning to TRBD1. The J segment lost 4 bases and the V segment lost 5 bases, leaving 8 bases of the junction unmatched. The length of the CDR3 is 16 residues. Germline V gene sequence: CDR1 LNHNV, CDR2 YYDKDF (reference sequence). The chain's CDR3 is CATSRTGTGSTGELFF. DNA of the CDR3: TGTGCCACCAGCCGTACCGGGACAGGGAGCACCGGGGAGCTGTTTTTT.

The V and J genes are TRBV28 and TRBJ2-7; 7 bases map to TRBD2. In germline, CDR1 is MDHEN, CDR2 SYDVKM. The V gene end was trimmed by 6 bases and the J gene end by 3 bases; junction bases not matched to a gene: 11. This CDR3 is 15 amino acids long. In DNA, the CDR3 is TGTGCCAGCAGCCCAGGGAGTGGCGGGAGCTACGAGCAGTACTTC. It is translated as CASSPGSGGSYEQYF.

CDR3 nucleotides: TGTGCCAGCACCCCGGGGGGGGGACAGGAAGAGACCCAGTACTTC. Its protein product is CASTPGGGQEETQYF. V and J are TRBV7-2 and TRBJ2-5, with D possibly being TRBD1 or TRBD2 (8 bases each). The V gene lost 7 bases and the J gene lost 3 bases, with 18 bases spanning the gap. This CDR3 comprises 15 residues. The germline gives CDR1 SGHTA, CDR2 FQGNSA.

V usage is TRBV19 and J usage is TRBJ1-3; 9 bases are shared with TRBD1. The V segment lost 4 bases and the J segment 3 bases; nucleotides outside the gene matches: 7. The CDR3 sequence is 16 residues long. Germline V CDR1 and CDR2: LNHDA, SQIVND (reference sequence). DNA of the CDR3: TGTGCCAGTAGTACCCCGGGACAGGGAGGTGGAAACACCATATATTTT. It translates to CASSTPGQGGGNTIYF.